The rows below give T cell receptor beta chains drawn from one sample of a study of T cell clones after liver transplantation. Measured with immunoSEQ multiplex PCR; TCRdb has only the in-frame clones, and not every one. Here the sample spans roughly 100,000 clones, about 88% being singletons. The input for sequencing was CD4+ T cells from blood, taken approximately 45 months after liver transplant. The receptors here all came from a human patient who received a liver transplant. The T cells may partly be graft donor cells. CDR3s include the opening cysteine and the closing phenylalanine or tryptophan. A D gene is named only where the DNA matches it firmly. Only some rows state a clone size, as once, few, many or a class for expanded clones.

clone_size	j_call	v_call	d_call	cdr3_nt	cdr3_aa
NA	TRBJ2-1	TRBV6-1	NA	TGTGCCAGCAGTGAAGCCCAAGCAGCGAGCTCCTACAATGAGCAGTTCTTC	CASSEAQAASSYNEQFF
once	TRBJ2-3	TRBV6-1	TRBD2	TGTGCCAGCAGTGCCACTAGCGGGGGTAGCACAGATACGCAGTATTTT	CASSATSGGSTDTQYF
NA	TRBJ2-5	TRBV4-1	TRBD2	TGCGCCAGCAGCCAAAAGATAAGCGGGAGGACGGAGACCCAGTACTTC	CASSQKISGRTETQYF
NA	TRBJ1-3	TRBV2	NA	TGTGCCAGCAAACGGGGCGCGTCAGGAAACACCATATATTTT	CASKRGASGNTIYF
NA	TRBJ2-5	TRBV7-2	TRBD2	TGTGCCAGCAGCGCGACCGGGACTAGTAGTCGTACCCAGTACTTC	CASSATGTSSRTQYF
NA	TRBJ2-7	TRBV6-5	NA	TGTGCCAGCAGGGACCGCTCCTACGAGCAGTACTTC	CASRDRSYEQYF
NA	TRBJ2-1	TRBV5-1	NA	TGCGCCAGCAGCTCTCAGGGCTTTTTGAATGAGCAGTTCTTC	CASSSQGFLNEQFF
NA	TRBJ2-3	TRBV7-2	TRBD2	TGTGCCAGCAGCTCCGGGGGGGGCCTTGCAGATACGCAGTATTTT	CASSSGGGLADTQYF
once	TRBJ1-5	TRBV5-5	NA	TGTGCCAGCAGCTTGGAAGGGGTCCGCAATCAGCCCCAGCATTTT	CASSLEGVRNQPQHF
NA	TRBJ2-3	TRBV5-4	NA	TGTGCCAGCAGCTTGAGGGGGGCAGATACGCAGTATTTT	CASSLRGADTQYF
NA	TRBJ1-6	TRBV6-5	NA	TGTGCCAGCTCAGGGGCACAATCCCCTAATTCACCCCTCCACTTT	CASSGAQSPNSPLHF
NA	TRBJ1-5	TRBV7-8	NA	TGTGCCAGCAGCTCACAGGTTTCGGATCAGCCCCAGCATTTT	CASSSQVSDQPQHF
once	TRBJ2-5	TRBV5-4	NA	TGTGCCAGCAGCCGGGCCGGAGAGACCCAGTACTTC	CASSRAGETQYF
NA	TRBJ2-6	TRBV15	TRBD2	TGTGCCACCAGCCACCCCGGGCGGGGGGGGTCTGGGGCCAACGTCCTGACTTTC	CATSHPGRGGSGANVLTF
NA	TRBJ2-3	TRBV5-6	NA	TGTGCCAGCAGCTTCTCGACTAGGCCAACTAGCACAGATACGCAGTATTTT	CASSFSTRPTSTDTQYF
once	TRBJ2-1	TRBV21-1	NA	TGTGCCAGCAGCGCGGGGGCGGGGGCCATGGATGAGCAGTTCTTC	CASSAGAGAMDEQFF
NA	TRBJ1-2	TRBV7-2	NA	TGTGCCAGCAGCGAACAAAAGGATCGCGGCTACACCTTC	CASSEQKDRGYTF
NA	TRBJ2-6	TRBV11-3	NA	TGTGCCAGCAGCGATCCGTCTGGGGCCAACGTCCTGACTTTC	CASSDPSGANVLTF
NA	TRBJ2-3	TRBV10-1	TRBD1	TGCGCCAGCAGTGAGTCGTTAGGGACAGGGGGAAGCTATACGCAGTATTTT	CASSESLGTGGSYTQYF
NA	TRBJ2-7	TRBV4-1	NA	TGCGCCAGCAGCCAACAGGATTTCGTACCCAGCTCCTACGAGCAGTACTTC	CASSQQDFVPSSYEQYF
NA	TRBJ1-1	TRBV6-1	TRBD1	TGTGCCATTACCCGACAGGGAGACACTGAAGCTTTCTTT	CAITRQGDTEAFF
NA	TRBJ2-7	TRBV5-4	NA	TGTGCCAGCAGCCATACCGGGACGTCCTACGAGCAGTACTTC	CASSHTGTSYEQYF
NA	TRBJ2-3	TRBV18	NA	TGTGCCAGCTCACCTATGGGCGGACGCCCAGGGGATACGCAGTATTTT	CASSPMGGRPGDTQYF
NA	TRBJ1-1	TRBV7-2	NA	TGTGCCAGCAGCTTATCCGGGAACACTGAAGCTTTCTTT	CASSLSGNTEAFF
NA	TRBJ1-5	TRBV6-1	NA	TGTGCCAGCAGGCAACAGGGAAGGAGCAATCAGCCCCAGCATTTT	CASRQQGRSNQPQHF
NA	TRBJ2-1	TRBV4-1	NA	TGCGCCAGCAGCCAAGCCCGTAATGAGCAGTTCTTC	CASSQARNEQFF
NA	TRBJ2-7	TRBV5-6	NA	TGTGCCAGCAACATAAAGGGGGACTACGAGCAGTACTTC	CASNIKGDYEQYF
NA	TRBJ2-2	TRBV7-8	TRBD2	TGTGCCAGCAGCTCACGACTAGCCTCTTTTGCCGGGGAGCTGTTTTTT	CASSSRLASFAGELFF
NA	TRBJ2-2	TRBV9	NA	TGTGCCAGCAGCGTATCGATCGCTCCCCGTCTTTTGAACACCGGGGAGCTGTTTTTT	CASSVSIAPRLLNTGELFF
NA	TRBJ2-3	TRBV5-1	TRBD1	TGCGCCAGCTTCGACAGGGGTGGGTCAGATACGCAGTATTTT	CASFDRGGSDTQYF
NA	TRBJ1-6	TRBV29-1	NA	TGCAGCGGAGGGCGGACCTCCTATAATTCACCCCTCCACTTT	CSGGRTSYNSPLHF
NA	TRBJ2-7	TRBV4-1	TRBD2	TGCGCCAGCAGCCCGGGACTAGCGGGACACCTATACGAGCAGTACTTC	CASSPGLAGHLYEQYF
NA	TRBJ2-7	TRBV28	TRBD1	TGTGCCAGCAGTCCCCCGGGACAGGCTCTTAGGGAGCAGTACTTC	CASSPPGQALREQYF
NA	TRBJ1-1	TRBV19	NA	TGTGCCAGTAGTCGATCCCGGGGGACTGAAGCTTTCTTT	CASSRSRGTEAFF
NA	TRBJ1-4	TRBV6-6	NA	TGTGCCAGCACCCAGGGACACCAATATAATGAAAAACTGTTTTTT	CASTQGHQYNEKLFF
NA	TRBJ2-7	TRBV18	NA	TGTGCCAGCTCGCGGGACCCCCTCTACGAGCAGTACTTC	CASSRDPLYEQYF
NA	TRBJ1-1	TRBV9	NA	TGTGCCAGCAGCACCCTTTCACAGGGAGGGACTGAAGCTTTCTTT	CASSTLSQGGTEAFF
NA	TRBJ1-4	TRBV5-4	TRBD1	TGTGCCAGCAGCTTACAGGGGAGGCGGGCAACTAATGAAAAACTGTTTTTT	CASSLQGRRATNEKLFF
NA	TRBJ1-1	TRBV30	NA	TGTGCCTGGAGTGGGATCTCCTGGGGTGAAGCTTTCTTT	CAWSGISWGEAFF
NA	TRBJ2-1	TRBV11-3	TRBD2	TGTGCCAGCAGCTTAGTTCTGGCTAGCGGGAGTAGTGAGCAGTTCTTC	CASSLVLASGSSEQFF
NA	TRBJ1-4	TRBV9	NA	TGTGCCAGCAGCGTAGGAGAATTTGAAAAACTGTTTTTT	CASSVGEFEKLFF
NA	TRBJ2-7	TRBV18	TRBD1	TGTGCCAGCTCACTCGGGACAGGGCGAGTGGACGAGCAGTACTTC	CASSLGTGRVDEQYF
NA	TRBJ2-5	TRBV7-2	NA	TGTGCCAGCAGCAGAGGGGAGACCCAGTACTTC	CASSRGETQYF
NA	TRBJ2-7	TRBV27	NA	TGTGCCAGCAGGCCACGCGGGGCCCAGACAGCGCAGTACTTC	CASRPRGAQTAQYF
NA	TRBJ2-7	TRBV10-3	TRBD2	TGTGCCATCAGTGTGGTAGCGGGAGAAATCGGGGCGTCCTACGAGCAGTACTTC	CAISVVAGEIGASYEQYF
few	TRBJ1-1	TRBV2	NA	TGTGCCAGCAGTGAGCCGGTTAGAGCTTTCTTT	CASSEPVRAFF
once	TRBJ1-6	TRBV9	NA	TGTGCCAGCAGCGGACAGGCAGTCTCCTATAATTCACCCCTCCACTTT	CASSGQAVSYNSPLHF
once	TRBJ1-5	TRBV19	TRBD1	TGTGCCAGTAGTTTCGGACAGGGCAATCAGCCCCAGCATTTT	CASSFGQGNQPQHF
NA	TRBJ1-4	TRBV19	TRBD1	TGTGCCAGTAGTAGCCCGCGGGACAGGGCCCTACTTAATGAAAAACTGTTTTTT	CASSSPRDRALLNEKLFF
NA	TRBJ1-4	TRBV6-1	NA	TGTGCCAGCAGTGAAGGGGAGGTAGGGGAGGGGTTGCGAACTAATGAAAAACTGTTTTTT	CASSEGEVGEGLRTNEKLFF
NA	TRBJ2-7	TRBV6-5	NA	TGTGCCAGCACCGCAAGTGTGACTCCGCAATACGAGCAGTACTTC	CASTASVTPQYEQYF